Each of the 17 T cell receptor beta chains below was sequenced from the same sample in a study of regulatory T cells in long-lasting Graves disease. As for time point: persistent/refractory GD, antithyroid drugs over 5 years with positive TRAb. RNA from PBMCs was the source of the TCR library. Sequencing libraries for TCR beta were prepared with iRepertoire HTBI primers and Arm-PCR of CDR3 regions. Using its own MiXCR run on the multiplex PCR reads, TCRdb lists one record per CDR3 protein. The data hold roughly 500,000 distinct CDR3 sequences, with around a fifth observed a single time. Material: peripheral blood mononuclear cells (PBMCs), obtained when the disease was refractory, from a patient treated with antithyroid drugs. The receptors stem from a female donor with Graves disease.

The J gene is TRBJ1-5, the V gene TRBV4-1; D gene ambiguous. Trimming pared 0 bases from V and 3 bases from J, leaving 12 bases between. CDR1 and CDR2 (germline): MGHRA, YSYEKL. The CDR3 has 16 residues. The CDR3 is CASSQDLRAVNQPQHF. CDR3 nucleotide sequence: TGCGCCAGCAGCCAAGATTTAAGGGCAGTCAATCAGCCCCAGCATTTT.

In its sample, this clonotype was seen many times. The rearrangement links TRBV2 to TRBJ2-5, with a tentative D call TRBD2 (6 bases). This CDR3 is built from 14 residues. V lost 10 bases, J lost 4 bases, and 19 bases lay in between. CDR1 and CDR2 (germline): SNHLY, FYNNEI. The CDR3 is CAIRTTSLPETQYF. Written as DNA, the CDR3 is TGTGCCATCCGGACGACTAGTCTCCCAGAGACCCAGTACTTC.

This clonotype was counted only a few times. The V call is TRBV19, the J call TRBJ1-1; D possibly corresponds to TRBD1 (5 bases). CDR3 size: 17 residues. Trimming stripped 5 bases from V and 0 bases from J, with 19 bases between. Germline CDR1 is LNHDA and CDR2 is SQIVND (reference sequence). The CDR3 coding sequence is TGTGCCAGTAGTGGGGGGGGGACCTCACACTTGAACACTGAAGCTTTCTTT. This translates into CASSGGGTSHLNTEAFF.

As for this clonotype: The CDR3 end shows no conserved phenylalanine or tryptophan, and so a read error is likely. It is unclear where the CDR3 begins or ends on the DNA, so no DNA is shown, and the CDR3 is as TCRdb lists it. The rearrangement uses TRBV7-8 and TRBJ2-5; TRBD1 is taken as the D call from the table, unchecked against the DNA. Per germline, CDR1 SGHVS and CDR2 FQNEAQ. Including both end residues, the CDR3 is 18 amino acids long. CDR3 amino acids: CASSLESARGVFQETQCS.

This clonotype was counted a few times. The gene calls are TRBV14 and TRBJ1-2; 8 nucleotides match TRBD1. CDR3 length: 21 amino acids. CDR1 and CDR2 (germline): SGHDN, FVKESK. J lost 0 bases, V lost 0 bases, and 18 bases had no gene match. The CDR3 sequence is CASSQDSWDARTGPSNYGYTF. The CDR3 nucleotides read TGTGCCAGCAGCCAAGATTCTTGGGACGCAAGGACAGGGCCCTCTAACTATGGCTACACCTTC.

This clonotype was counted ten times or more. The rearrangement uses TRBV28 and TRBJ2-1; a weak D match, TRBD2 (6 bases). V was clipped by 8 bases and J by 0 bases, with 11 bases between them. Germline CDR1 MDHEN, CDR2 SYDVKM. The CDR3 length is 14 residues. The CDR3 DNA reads TGTGCCAGCCAGACGGGACTCTCCTACAATGAGCAGTTCTTC. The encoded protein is CASQTGLSYNEQFF.

The CDR3 DNA reads TGCGCCAGCAGCTTGGCGACTTTCACCGGGGAGCTGTTTTTT. Translation: CASSLATFTGELFF. The rearrangement joins TRBV5-1 to TRBJ2-2; D remains ambiguous. Germline-derived CDR1 and CDR2 are SGHRS and YFSETQ. V was trimmed by 0 bases and J by 4 bases, leaving 7 bases between them. CDR3 length: 14 amino acids.

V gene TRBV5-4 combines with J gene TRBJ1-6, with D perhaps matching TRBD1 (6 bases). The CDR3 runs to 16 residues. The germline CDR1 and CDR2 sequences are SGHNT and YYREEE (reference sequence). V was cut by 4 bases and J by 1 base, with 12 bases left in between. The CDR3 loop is CASSLRTVSYNSPLHF. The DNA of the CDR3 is TGTGCCAGCAGCCTCCGGACAGTATCCTATAATTCACCCCTCCACTTT. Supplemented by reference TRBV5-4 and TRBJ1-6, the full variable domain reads ETGVTQSPTHLIKTRGQQVTLRCSSQSGHNTVSWYQQALGQGPQFIFQYYREEENGRGNFPPRFSGLQFPNYSSELNVNALELDDSALYLCASSLRTVSYNSPLHFGNGTRLTVT.

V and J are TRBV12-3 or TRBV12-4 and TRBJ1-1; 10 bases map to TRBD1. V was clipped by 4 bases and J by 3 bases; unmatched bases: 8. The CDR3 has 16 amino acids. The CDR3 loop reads CASSSTRQGADTEAFF. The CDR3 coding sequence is TGTGCCAGCAGTTCGACCCGACAGGGGGCCGACACTGAAGCTTTCTTT.

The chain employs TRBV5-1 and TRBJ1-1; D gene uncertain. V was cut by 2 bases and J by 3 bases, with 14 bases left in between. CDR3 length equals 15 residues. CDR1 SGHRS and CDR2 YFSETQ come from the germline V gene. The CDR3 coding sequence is TGCGCCAGCAGCTTAGTTAGTAGAGATGACACTGAAGCTTTCTTT. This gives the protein CASSLVSRDDTEAFF.

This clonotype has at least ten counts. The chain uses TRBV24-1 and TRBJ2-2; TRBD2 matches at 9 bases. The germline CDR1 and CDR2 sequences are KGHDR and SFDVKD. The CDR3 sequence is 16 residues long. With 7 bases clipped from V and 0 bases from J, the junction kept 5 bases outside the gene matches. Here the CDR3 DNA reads TGTGCCACCAGGTCAGCGGGAGGCACGAACACCGGGGAGCTGTTTTTT. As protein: CATRSAGGTNTGELFF.

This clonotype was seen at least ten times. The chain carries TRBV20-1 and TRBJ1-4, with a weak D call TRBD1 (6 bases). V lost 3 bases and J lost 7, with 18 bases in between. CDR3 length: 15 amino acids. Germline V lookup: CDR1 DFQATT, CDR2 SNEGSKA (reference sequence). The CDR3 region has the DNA TGCAGTGCTAGTAAACACAGAACACAGGGTGAAAAACTGTTTTTT. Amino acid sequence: CSASKHRTQGEKLFF.

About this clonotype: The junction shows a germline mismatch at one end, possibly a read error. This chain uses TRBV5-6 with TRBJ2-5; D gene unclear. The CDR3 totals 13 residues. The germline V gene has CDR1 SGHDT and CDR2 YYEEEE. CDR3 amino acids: CASSLTTQETQCF. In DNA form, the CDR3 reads TGTGCCAGCAGCTTAACAACCCAAGAGACCCAGTGCTTC.

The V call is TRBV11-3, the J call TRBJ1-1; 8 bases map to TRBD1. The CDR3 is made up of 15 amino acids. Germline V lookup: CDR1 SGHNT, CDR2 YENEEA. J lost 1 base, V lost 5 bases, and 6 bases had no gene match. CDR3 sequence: CASSPRTGWNTEAFF. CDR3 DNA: TGTGCCAGCAGCCCAAGGACAGGGTGGAACACTGAAGCTTTCTTT.

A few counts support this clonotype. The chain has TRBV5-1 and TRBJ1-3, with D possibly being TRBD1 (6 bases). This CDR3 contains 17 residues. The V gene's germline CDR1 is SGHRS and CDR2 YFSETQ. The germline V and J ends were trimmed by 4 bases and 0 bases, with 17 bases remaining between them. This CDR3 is CASSLGAGSLSGNTIYF. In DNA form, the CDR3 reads TGCGCCAGCAGCCTGGGGGCAGGTTCCCTCTCTGGAAACACCATATATTTT.

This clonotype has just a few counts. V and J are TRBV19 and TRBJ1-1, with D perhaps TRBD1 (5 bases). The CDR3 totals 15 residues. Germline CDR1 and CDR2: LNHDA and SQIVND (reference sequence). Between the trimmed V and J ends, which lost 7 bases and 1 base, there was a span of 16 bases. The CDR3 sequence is CASTRGEGPNTEAFF. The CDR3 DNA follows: TGTGCCAGTACCCGAGGGGAGGGCCCGAACACTGAAGCTTTCTTT. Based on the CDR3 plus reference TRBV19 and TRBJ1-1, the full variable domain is DGGITQSPKYLFRKEGQNVTLSCEQNLNHDAMYWYRQDPGQGLRLIYYSQIVNDFQKGDIAEGYSVSREKKESFPLTVTSAQKNPTAFYLCASTRGEGPNTEAFFGQGTRLTVV.

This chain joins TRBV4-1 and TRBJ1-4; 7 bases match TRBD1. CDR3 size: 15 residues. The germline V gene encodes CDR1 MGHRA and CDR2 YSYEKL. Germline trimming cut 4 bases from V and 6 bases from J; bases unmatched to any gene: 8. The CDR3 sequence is CASSPQGDIYEKLFF. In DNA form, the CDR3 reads TGCGCCAGCAGCCCTCAGGGGGACATCTATGAAAAACTGTTTTTT.